In this sample, the clone carrying this T cell receptor beta chain turned up once. The patients, who ranged from 18 to 65 in age, presented with newly diagnosed hyperthyroidism lasting under 2 months. Diagnoses were established using clinical symptoms, serum thyroxine and TRAb, thyroid ultrasound and orbital computed tomography. Cells are PBMCs isolated from 10 ml of fresh blood. TCR beta CDR3 region amplification was performed from RNA transcripts. The TCR CDR3 first-round RT-PCR relied on the HTBI primer set. TCRdb reprocessed the multiplex PCR reads with MiXCR, giving one entry per CDR3 protein. The table lists 600,000 to 800,000 distinct CDR3 sequences, about a third of them singletons. The data originate from a study of T cells in Graves' hyperthyroidism and ophthalmopathy. Study as a whole: The initial diagnosis was the point when peripheral blood was collected, ahead of any treatment.

Trimming left V 0 bases short and J 1 base short, with 10 bases between. The germline gives CDR1 SGHRS, CDR2 YFSETQ. This CDR3 is built from 16 residues. This receptor was taken from a woman in her thirties or forties with Graves' hyperthyroidism. Source material: blood. The J gene is TRBJ2-2, the V gene TRBV5-1, with D perhaps matching TRBD1 (6 bases). The CDR3 protein is CASSLDRGQNTGELFF. CDR3 nucleotides: TGCGCCAGCAGCTTGGACCGGGGACAGAACACCGGGGAGCTGTTTTTT.